Listed here are 5 T cell receptor beta chains from one sample, sequenced in a study of blood T cell repertoires in COVID-19. Data came from immunoSEQ multiplex PCR; TCRdb stores just in-frame clones and leaves some out. The table records some 15,000 clones, around 90% of them present only once. Sequencing input: peripheral blood. These receptor sequences come from a human donor in a cohort sampled during active COVID-19.

The CDR3 coding sequence is TGTGCCAGCAGCCCATTAGCGGGGGCCTACGAGCAGTACTTC. It is translated as CASSPLAGAYEQYF. The chain combines TRBV11-2 with TRBJ2-7, with 9 bases aligning to TRBD2. The V gene's germline CDR1 is SGHAT and CDR2 FQNNGV. V gave up 5 bases and J gave up 2 bases; unmatched junction bases: 4. The CDR3 extends over 14 amino acids. The whole variable domain, filled in from reference TRBV11-2 and TRBJ2-7, reads EAGVAQSPRYKIIEKRQSVAFWCNPISGHATLYWYQQILGQGPKLLIQFQNNGVVDDSQLPKDRFSAERLKGVDSTLKIQPAKLEDSAVYLCASSPLAGAYEQYFGPGTRLTVT.

J is TRBJ2-3 and V is TRBV6-2 or TRBV6-3; 13 bases agree with TRBD2. V lost 2 bases, J lost 6 bases, and 11 bases stayed unmatched. Germline V gives CDR1 MNHEY, CDR2 SVGEGT. This CDR3 contains 18 residues. The CDR3: CASSYPYEGTSGEDTQYF. In DNA, the CDR3 is TGTGCCAGCAGTTACCCTTATGAGGGGACTAGCGGGGAGGATACGCAGTATTTT.

This sequence joins TRBV10-3 and TRBJ1-1; D call uncertain. The V gene's germline CDR1 is ENHRY and CDR2 SYGVKD. V dropped 4 bases and J dropped 3 bases, with 12 bases sitting between them. CDR3 length: 14 residues. CDR3: CAISALGRDTEAFF. The CDR3 bases are TGTGCCATCAGTGCCCTGGGCAGAGACACTGAAGCTTTCTTT.

V and J are TRBV10-3 and TRBJ1-1; tentative D call: TRBD1 (5 bases). Germline lookup yields CDR1 ENHRY and CDR2 SYGVKD. V was trimmed by 4 bases and J by 5 bases, leaving 8 bases between them. The CDR3 length is 12 residues. The CDR3 here is CAISAPGTEAFF. The CDR3 DNA is TGTGCCATCAGTGCCCCAGGGACTGAAGCTTTCTTT.

The chain couples TRBV27 to TRBJ1-2, with TRBD1 matching over 10 bases. The J segment lost 7 bases and the V segment lost 5 bases, leaving 7 bases of the junction unmatched. The germline CDR1 and CDR2 sequences are MNHEY and SMNVEV (reference sequence). This CDR3 has 14 residues. The CDR3 region has the DNA TGTGCCAGCAGTCCACCGGGGACAGGGGCTGGCTACACCTTC. Its translation is CASSPPGTGAGYTF.